This section outlines one T cell receptor (beta chain) sequence together with its context. This specimen belongs to a study of blood T cell repertoires in COVID-19. Overall study context: PBMCs, B-cell-depleted T cells, or T cells provided the cDNA or gDNA that made up the material.

In the original workflow: Quantification of nucleated cells was approximated via reference gene primer amplification. Only in-frame clones appear in the TCRdb table, and some are missing; sequencing was by immunoSEQ multiplex PCR. V, J and clone size reflect that table, while D and trimming were determined from the DNA. Seen here are 220,000 or so clones, more than 65% observed once, and the top ten hold about 3%. Sequenced input: peripheral blood. The sequence was collected from a woman in her twenties or thirties who had recovered from COVID-19.

DNA for the CDR3: TGCAGCGTTTCCCAGGACAGGGGTAGCTTCCCCGCCTACAATGAGCAGTTCTTC. Its protein is CSVSQDRGSFPAYNEQFF. This sequence joins TRBV29-1 and TRBJ2-1, with TRBD1 matching over 9 bases. Germline CDR1 SQVTM, CDR2 ANQGSEA. This CDR3 has 18 amino acids. The ends lost 5 bases at V and 2 bases at J; junction bases unmatched: 16.